The 19 T cell receptor beta chains below were found in one sample sequenced in a study of blood T cell repertoires in COVID-19. The assay was immunoSEQ multiplex PCR, and TCRdb's table has in-frame clones only and misses some. The repertoire holds roughly 180,000 clones, with 76% as singletons. The material sequenced was peripheral blood. The receptors here all came from a woman between 45 and 65 years old with active or convalescent COVID-19.

The chain recombines TRBV19 with TRBJ1-5, with a tentative D call TRBD1 (5 bases). Germline CDR1 and CDR2: LNHDA and SQIVND (reference sequence). V was trimmed by 7 bases and J by 2 bases, leaving 15 bases between them. This CDR3 spans 15 amino acids. Here the CDR3 reads CASTRDSDGNQPQHF. The CDR3 DNA reads TGTGCCAGTACCCGAGACAGTGACGGCAATCAGCCCCAGCATTTT.

The chain employs TRBV9 and TRBJ1-4; D gene uncertain. This CDR3 region has 14 residues. Deletions cut 0 bases from V and 3 bases from J, with 6 bases between. The germline V gene has CDR1 SGDLS and CDR2 YYNGEE. The CDR3 protein is CASSVGGSNEKLFF. DNA for the CDR3: TGTGCCAGCAGCGTAGGAGGGTCTAATGAAAAACTGTTTTTT.

The J gene is TRBJ1-1, the V gene TRBV30; TRBD1 aligns across 8 bases. From germline, CDR1 is GTSNPN and CDR2 SVGIG (reference sequence). Trimming at V came to 2 bases and at J to 2 bases, leaving 7 bases not matched to a gene. This CDR3 has 15 residues. This CDR3 is CAWSNRDRGNTEAFF. In DNA form, the CDR3 reads TGTGCCTGGAGTAACCGCGACAGGGGTAACACTGAAGCTTTCTTT.

V is TRBV11-2 and J is TRBJ1-3, with D possibly matching TRBD1 (5 bases). The CDR3 totals 15 residues. Trimming removed 5 bases at V and 0 bases at J, with 11 bases between. CDR1 and CDR2 from the germline V gene are SGHAT and FQNNGV. The CDR3 spells CASSRRGGSGNTIYF. DNA of the CDR3: TGTGCCAGCAGCAGGCGGGGGGGCTCTGGAAACACCATATATTTT.

This clone was found a few times. V usage is TRBV9 and J usage is TRBJ2-3; 10 bases line up with TRBD2. Germline values: CDR1 SGDLS, CDR2 YYNGEE. The CDR3 contains 16 residues. Germline trimming cut 2 bases from V and 2 bases from J; bases unmatched to any gene: 5. This CDR3 is CASSVGTSDDTDTQYF. In DNA, the CDR3 is TGTGCCAGCAGCGTTGGGACTAGCGATGACACAGATACGCAGTATTTT.

The rearrangement uses TRBV9 and TRBJ2-5; 10 positions agree with TRBD2. The CDR3 is made up of 17 amino acids. CDR1 and CDR2 from the germline V gene are SGDLS and YYNGEE. Germline trimming cut 2 bases from V and 7 bases from J; bases unmatched to any gene: 14. The CDR3 reads CASSVEGGLAGARTQYF. CDR3 DNA: TGTGCCAGCAGCGTTGAGGGGGGCCTAGCGGGGGCAAGGACCCAGTACTTC.

The rearrangement uses TRBV7-3 and TRBJ2-3; TRBD2 matches at 8 bases. The J segment lost 4 bases and the V segment lost 5 bases, leaving 8 bases of the junction unmatched. The germline gives CDR1 SGHTA, CDR2 FQGTGA. This CDR3 has 15 residues. Here the CDR3 DNA reads TGTGCCAGCAGCGAAAGGCGGACTAGCCCAGATACGCAGTATTTT. Encoded protein: CASSERRTSPDTQYF.

The chain recombines TRBV12-3 or TRBV12-4 with TRBJ1-2; D is unclear. This CDR3 contains 13 residues. V lost 1 base, J lost 5 bases, and 8 bases lay in between. DNA for the CDR3: TGTGCCAGCAGTTTAGAGTATAGTTATGGCTACACCTTC. Residues: CASSLEYSYGYTF.

The chain combines TRBV27 with TRBJ1-2; a possible D gene is TRBD1 (5 bases). The CDR3 length is 17 residues. V was pared by 7 bases and J by 1 base, with 22 bases between. CDR1 and CDR2 from the germline V gene are MNHEY and SMNVEV (reference sequence). CDR3 nucleotide sequence: TGTGCCAGCACCCCCAACGGAGGGGCGGAACGTAACTATGGCTACACCTTC. This sequence encodes CASTPNGGAERNYGYTF.

The chain is built from TRBV6-2 or TRBV6-3 and TRBJ2-5; D possibly corresponds to TRBD1 (6 bases). V was trimmed by 2 bases and J by 1 base, leaving 11 bases between them. The CDR3 totals 15 residues. From germline, CDR1 is MNHEY and CDR2 SVGEGT. DNA for the CDR3: TGTGCCAGCAGTTACGCCGGACAGATCCAAGAGACCCAGTACTTC. This translates into CASSYAGQIQETQYF.

The rearrangement links TRBV10-3 to TRBJ2-1; 8 bases align to TRBD1. The CDR3 has 15 amino acids. Germline V CDR1 and CDR2: ENHRY, SYGVKD. Germline trimming cut 4 bases from V and 5 bases from J; bases unmatched to any gene: 7. The CDR3 spells CAISGPGTGNNEQFF. The CDR3 nucleotides are TGTGCCATCAGTGGACCCGGGACAGGTAACAATGAGCAGTTCTTC.

This clone showed up just once. This chain joins TRBV4-2 and TRBJ2-1; 9 positions match TRBD2. This CDR3 has 16 residues. The germline V gene encodes CDR1 LGHNA and CDR2 YNFKEQ. The V segment lost 2 bases and the J segment 3 bases; nucleotides outside the gene matches: 5. CDR3 sequence (DNA): TGTGCCAGCAGCCAACACCCAGCGGGAGGCTACAATGAGCAGTTCTTC. Translating it yields CASSQHPAGGYNEQFF.

The rearrangement uses TRBV3-1 (or the pseudogene TRBV3-2) and TRBJ1-1; D not certain. The germline gives CDR1 LGHDT, CDR2 YNNKEL (reference sequence). The V and J ends lost 1 base and 13 bases respectively, with 19 bases between them. This CDR3 has 14 residues. CDR3 residues: CASSQVAAATPVFF. CDR3 nucleotide sequence: TGTGCCAGCAGCCAAGTCGCGGCGGCCACCCCGGTTTTCTTT.

This chain joins TRBV28 and TRBJ2-2; a possible D gene is TRBD2 (6 bases). The CDR3 length is 14 residues. V lost 6 bases and J 5 bases, leaving 13 bases between the germline ends. CDR1 is MDHEN and CDR2 is SYDVKM in the germline V gene. In DNA form, the CDR3 reads TGTGCCAGCAGACCACCTCTAGCGACCGGGGAGCTGTTTTTT. Protein: CASRPPLATGELFF.

The V gene is TRBV4-1, the J gene TRBJ1-1, with a possible D match to TRBD1 (5 bases). Germline V gene lookup returns CDR1 MGHRA and CDR2 YSYEKL. Trimming shortened V by 5 bases and J by 4 bases, and 20 bases separated the two germline ends. The CDR3 has 16 residues. In DNA, the CDR3 is TGCGCCAGCAGCTCAGGACCGGGGGTAGGAGGCACTGAAGCTTTCTTT. The encoded protein is CASSSGPGVGGTEAFF.

The chain joins TRBV19 to TRBJ1-3; D remains ambiguous. Germline V lookup: CDR1 LNHDA, CDR2 SQIVND (reference sequence). The CDR3 has 13 amino acids. V was shortened by 5 bases and J by 0 bases, with 5 bases between the two germline ends. This chain's CDR3 is CASSGSSGNTIYF. The CDR3 nucleotides are TGTGCCAGTAGTGGCAGCTCTGGAAACACCATATATTTT.

This chain joins TRBV7-2 and TRBJ2-1, with D perhaps matching TRBD2 (7 bases). Per the germline V gene, CDR1 is SGHTA and CDR2 is FQGNSA. Trimming cost V 5 bases and J 7 bases, with 21 bases left between them. The CDR3 runs to 16 residues. CDR3 residues: CASSPGGLLRRNEQFF. The CDR3 nucleotides read TGTGCCAGCAGCCCCGGGGGGCTCCTCCGGAGGAATGAGCAGTTCTTC.

This clone was recorded once. This rearrangement joins TRBV5-8 to TRBJ2-5, with D hard to call. V was clipped by 1 base and J by 2 bases, with 6 bases between them. The length of the CDR3 is 13 residues. From germline, CDR1 is SGHTS and CDR2 YDEGEE. CDR3: CASSLHQQETQYF. The CDR3 nucleotides are TGTGCCAGCAGCTTGCACCAGCAAGAGACCCAGTACTTC.

This clone has just a few counts. This rearrangement joins TRBV9 to TRBJ2-3; TRBD2 matches at 7 bases. The CDR3 is made up of 15 amino acids. The V and J ends lost 0 bases and 4 bases, in that order; junction bases with no gene match: 5. Germline V CDR1 and CDR2: SGDLS, YYNGEE. CDR3: CASSVGAGVADTQYF. CDR3 nucleotides: TGTGCCAGCAGCGTAGGTGCGGGAGTGGCAGATACGCAGTATTTT.